The rows below give T cell receptor beta chains drawn from one sample of a study of immune evolution from preneoplasia to lung adenocarcinoma. Generated by immunoSEQ multiplex PCR, the TCRdb table keeps only in-frame clones and is missing some. Of fewer than 7,500 clones listed, around 79% are singletons. What was sequenced was FFPE adjacent normal lung tissue. The receptors derive from a person aged 70 to 79 with lung adenocarcinoma. CDR3s include the opening cysteine and the closing phenylalanine or tryptophan. The D gene is left open where the match is weak. Not every row has a clone size; where given, it reads once, few, many or a size class.

J,D,size,V,CDR3,DNA
TRBJ1-1,.,.,TRBV6-1,CASRKRDTEAFF,TGTGCCAGCAGAAAAAGGGACACTGAAGCTTTCTTT
TRBJ2-5,TRBD2,.,TRBV5-1,CASSLQTSETQYF,TGCGCCAGCAGCTTGCAGACTAGCGAGACCCAGTACTTC
TRBJ2-7,.,once,TRBV11-2,CASSVVQSSYEQYF,TGTGCCAGCAGCGTAGTCCAGAGCTCCTACGAGCAGTACTTC
TRBJ1-4,.,few,TRBV4-2,CASSQELEGNEKLFF,TGTGCCAGCAGCCAAGAACTTGAAGGGAATGAAAAACTGTTTTTT
TRBJ1-1,.,few,TRBV7-9,CASRVLNTEAFF,TGTGCCAGCAGAGTTTTGAACACTGAAGCTTTCTTT
TRBJ2-1,.,.,TRBV27,CASSFGFYHPNEQFF,TGTGCCAGCAGTTTCGGGTTTTACCACCCCAATGAGCAGTTCTTC
TRBJ2-1,.,.,TRBV21-1,CASSRRGFNEQFF,TGTGCCAGCAGCCGGCGGGGTTTCAATGAGCAGTTCTTC
TRBJ1-2,.,.,TRBV18,CASSLLGDSKGYTF,TGTGCCAGCTCCCTCTTGGGGGATAGTAAAGGCTACACCTTC
TRBJ1-1,.,.,TRBV6-6,CASSAQVNTEAFF,TGTGCCAGCAGTGCACAGGTGAACACTGAAGCTTTCTTT
TRBJ2-7,.,.,TRBV27,CASSFGRSYEQYF,TGTGCCAGCAGTTTTGGGAGATCTTACGAGCAGTACTTC
TRBJ1-2,.,.,TRBV20-1,CSARSQGGYTF,TGCAGTGCTAGATCCCAAGGAGGCTACACCTTC
TRBJ1-2,.,.,TRBV14,CASSQGRAGYTF,TGTGCCAGCAGCCAAGGCCGGGCTGGCTACACCTTC
TRBJ2-7,TRBD2,.,TRBV4-3,CALEWLAGVYEQYF,TGCGCTCTCGAGTGGCTAGCGGGAGTTTACGAGCAGTACTTC
TRBJ2-2,.,.,TRBV10-1,CASSEARGWAGELFF,TGCGCCAGCAGTGAAGCTCGGGGATGGGCCGGGGAACTGTTTTTT
TRBJ2-5,TRBD1,.,TRBV28,CASSGGQGAWETQYF,TGTGCCAGCAGTGGCGGGCAGGGGGCTTGGGAGACCCAGTACTTC
TRBJ1-2,.,.,TRBV2,CASSERVGVYGYTF,TGTGCCAGCAGTGAACGGGTAGGGGTCTATGGCTACACCTTC
TRBJ1-3,.,.,TRBV30,CAWSVQGNTIYF,TGTGCCTGGAGTGTACAGGGCAACACCATATATTTT
TRBJ1-2,TRBD1,.,TRBV5-1,CASSLEGQGNYGYTF,TGCGCCAGCAGCTTGGAGGGACAGGGCAACTATGGCTACACCTTC
TRBJ2-7,TRBD2,.,TRBV5-1,CASSLTTNSGSHEQYF,TGCGCCAGCAGCCTGACAACTAATAGCGGGAGCCACGAGCAGTACTTC
TRBJ2-7,.,.,TRBV5-1,CASSLMGVDEQYF,TGCGCCAGCAGCTTGATGGGGGTAGACGAGCAGTACTTC
TRBJ2-3,TRBD2,.,TRBV6-1,CASSEELAGGPDTQYF,TGTGCCAGCAGTGAGGAGCTAGCGGGGGGGCCAGATACGCAGTATTTT
TRBJ1-1,.,.,TRBV9,CASSPRGAGVGDTETFF,TGTGCCAGCAGCCCCAGAGGGGCAGGTGTAGGGGACACTGAAACTTTCTTT
TRBJ1-4,TRBD1,.,TRBV4-2,CASSHQLTGGNEKLFF,TGTGCCAGCAGCCACCAACTGACAGGGGGTAATGAAAAACTGTTTTTT
TRBJ1-6,TRBD1,.,TRBV7-2,CASNQGVGSPLHF,TGTGCCAGCAACCAGGGGGTAGGGTCACCCCTCCACTTT
TRBJ1-2,.,.,TRBV12-5,CASGSGGLYGYTF,TGTGCTAGTGGTTCCGGGGGACTTTATGGCTACACCTTC
TRBJ2-2,.,.,TRBV11-1,CASGSGRELFF,TGTGCCAGCGGGAGCGGACGGGAGCTGTTTTTT
TRBJ2-2,.,.,TRBV2,CASSEYLGPGELFF,TGTGCCAGCAGTGAATATTTAGGGCCCGGGGAGCTGTTTTTT
TRBJ2-3,.,.,TRBV4-1,CASSQDRDTQYF,TGCGCCAGCAGCCAAGACAGGGATACGCAGTATTTT
TRBJ2-1,TRBD2,.,TRBV30,CAWGPLAGYNEQFF,TGTGCCTGGGGCCCCCTAGCGGGCTACAATGAGCAGTTCTTC
TRBJ1-5,.,.,TRBV7-2,CASSYQNQPQHF,TGTGCCAGCAGCTATCAAAATCAGCCCCAGCATTTT